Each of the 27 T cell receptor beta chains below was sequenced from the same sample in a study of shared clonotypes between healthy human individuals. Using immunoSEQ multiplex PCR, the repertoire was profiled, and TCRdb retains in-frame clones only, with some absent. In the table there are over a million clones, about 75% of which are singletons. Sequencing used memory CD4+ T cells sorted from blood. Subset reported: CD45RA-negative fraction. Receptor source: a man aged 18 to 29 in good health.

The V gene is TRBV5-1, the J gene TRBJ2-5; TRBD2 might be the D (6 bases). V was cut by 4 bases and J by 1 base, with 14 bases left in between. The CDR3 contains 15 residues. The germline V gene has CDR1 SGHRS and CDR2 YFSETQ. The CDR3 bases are TGCGCCAGCAGCCCCTCGGTGGGAGGCCAAGAGACCCAGTACTTC. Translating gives CASSPSVGGQETQYF.

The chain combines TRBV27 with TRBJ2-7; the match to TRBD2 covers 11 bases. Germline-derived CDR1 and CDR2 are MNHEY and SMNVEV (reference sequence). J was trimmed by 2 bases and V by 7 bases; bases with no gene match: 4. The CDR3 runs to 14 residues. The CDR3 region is CASTRSGGAYEQYF. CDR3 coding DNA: TGTGCCAGCACTCGTAGCGGGGGGGCCTACGAGCAGTACTTC.

Here the CDR3 reads CASSRGLAGYGFNEQFF. In nucleotides, the CDR3 is TGCGCCAGCAGCAGGGGACTAGCGGGATACGGCTTCAATGAGCAGTTCTTC. The chain links TRBV5-1 to TRBJ2-1, with 13 bases that match TRBD2. The length of the CDR3 is 17 residues. V lost 4 bases, J lost 6 bases, and 10 bases stayed unmatched. Germline CDR1 is SGHRS and CDR2 is YFSETQ.

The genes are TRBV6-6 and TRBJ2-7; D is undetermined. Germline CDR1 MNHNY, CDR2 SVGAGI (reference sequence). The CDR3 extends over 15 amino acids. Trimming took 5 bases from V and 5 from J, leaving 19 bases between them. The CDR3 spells CASSPRAQRVHEQYF. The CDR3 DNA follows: TGTGCCAGCAGTCCCCGGGCCCAGAGAGTCCACGAGCAGTACTTC.

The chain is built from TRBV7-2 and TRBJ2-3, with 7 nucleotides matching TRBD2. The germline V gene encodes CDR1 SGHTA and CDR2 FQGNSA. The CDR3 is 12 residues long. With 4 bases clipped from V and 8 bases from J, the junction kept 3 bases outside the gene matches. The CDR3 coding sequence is TGTGCCAGCAGCTCTAGCGGAGGTACGCAGTATTTT. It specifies CASSSSGGTQYF.

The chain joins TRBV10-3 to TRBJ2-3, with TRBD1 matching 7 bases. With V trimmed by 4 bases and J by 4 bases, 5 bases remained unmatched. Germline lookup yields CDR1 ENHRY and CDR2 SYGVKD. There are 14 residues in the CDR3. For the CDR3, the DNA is TGTGCCATCAGTGGACAGGGTTTTGCAGATACGCAGTATTTT. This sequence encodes CAISGQGFADTQYF.

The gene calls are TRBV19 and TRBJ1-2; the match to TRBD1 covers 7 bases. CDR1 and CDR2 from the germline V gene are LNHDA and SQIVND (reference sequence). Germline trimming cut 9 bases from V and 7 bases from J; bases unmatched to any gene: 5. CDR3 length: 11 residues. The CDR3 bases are TGTGCCAGCAGACAGGGATTTGGCTACACCTTC. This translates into CASRQGFGYTF.

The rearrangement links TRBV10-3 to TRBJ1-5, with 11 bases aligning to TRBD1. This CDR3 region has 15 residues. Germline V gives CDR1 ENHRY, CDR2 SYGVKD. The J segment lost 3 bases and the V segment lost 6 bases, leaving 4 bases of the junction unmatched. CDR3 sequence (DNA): TGTGCCATCAGGGGGACAGGGGGTGCCAATCAGCCCCAGCATTTT. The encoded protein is CAIRGTGGANQPQHF.

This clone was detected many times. The CDR3 DNA is TGCGCCAGCAGTGAGAGGTTAAACACCGGGGAGCTGTTTTTT. Protein: CASSERLNTGELFF. The V call is TRBV10-1, the J call TRBJ2-2; D not certain. V shed 2 bases and J shed 2 bases, with 6 bases lying between them. This CDR3 region has 14 residues. Per the germline V gene, CDR1 is WNHNN and CDR2 is SYGVQD (reference sequence).

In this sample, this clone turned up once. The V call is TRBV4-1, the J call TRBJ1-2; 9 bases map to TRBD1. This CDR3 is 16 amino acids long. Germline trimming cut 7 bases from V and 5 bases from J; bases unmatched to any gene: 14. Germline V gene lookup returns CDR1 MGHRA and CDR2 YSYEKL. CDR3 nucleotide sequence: TGCGCCAGCAACCTTCATGGGACAGGGAAGTTGTATGGCTACACCTTC. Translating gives CASNLHGTGKLYGYTF.

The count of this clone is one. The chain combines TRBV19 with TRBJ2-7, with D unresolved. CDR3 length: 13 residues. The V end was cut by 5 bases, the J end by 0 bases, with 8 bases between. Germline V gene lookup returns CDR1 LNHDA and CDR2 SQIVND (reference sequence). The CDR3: CASSPRDSYEQYF. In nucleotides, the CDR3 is TGTGCCAGTAGTCCTCGTGACTCCTACGAGCAGTACTTC. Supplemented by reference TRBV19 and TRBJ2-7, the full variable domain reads DGGITQSPKYLFRKEGQNVTLSCEQNLNHDAMYWYRQDPGQGLRLIYYSQIVNDFQKGDIAEGYSVSREKKESFPLTVTSAQKNPTAFYLCASSPRDSYEQYFGPGTRLTVT.

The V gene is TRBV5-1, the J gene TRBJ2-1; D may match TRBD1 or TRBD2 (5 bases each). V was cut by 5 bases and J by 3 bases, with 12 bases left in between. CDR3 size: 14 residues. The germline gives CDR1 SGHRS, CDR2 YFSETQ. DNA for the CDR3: TGCGCCAGCAGGGACGGGACGGTCTACAATGAGCAGTTCTTC. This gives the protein CASRDGTVYNEQFF. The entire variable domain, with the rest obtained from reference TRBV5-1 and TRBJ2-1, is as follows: KAGVTQTPRYLIKTRGQQVTLSCSPISGHRSVSWYQQTPGQGLQFLFEYFSETQRNKGNFPGRFSGRQFSNSRSEMNVSTLELGDSALYLCASRDGTVYNEQFFGPGTRLTVL.

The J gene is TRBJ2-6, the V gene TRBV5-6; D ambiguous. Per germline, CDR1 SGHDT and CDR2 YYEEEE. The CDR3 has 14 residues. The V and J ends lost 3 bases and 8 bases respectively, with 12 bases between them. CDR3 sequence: CASSYPDTTNVLTF. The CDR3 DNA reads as TGTGCCAGCAGCTACCCCGACACCACCAACGTCCTGACTTTC.

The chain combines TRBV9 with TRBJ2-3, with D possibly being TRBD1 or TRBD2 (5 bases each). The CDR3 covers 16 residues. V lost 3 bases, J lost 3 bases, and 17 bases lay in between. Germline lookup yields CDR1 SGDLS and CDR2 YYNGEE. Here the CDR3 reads CASSANTGPPTDTQYF. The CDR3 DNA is TGTGCCAGCAGCGCAAACACGGGACCACCAACAGATACGCAGTATTTT. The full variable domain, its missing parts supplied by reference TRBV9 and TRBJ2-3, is DSGVTQTPKHLITATGQRVTLRCSPRSGDLSVYWYQQSLDQGLQFLIQYYNGEERAKGNILERFSAQQFPDLHSELNLSSLELGDSALYFCASSANTGPPTDTQYFGPGTRLTVL.

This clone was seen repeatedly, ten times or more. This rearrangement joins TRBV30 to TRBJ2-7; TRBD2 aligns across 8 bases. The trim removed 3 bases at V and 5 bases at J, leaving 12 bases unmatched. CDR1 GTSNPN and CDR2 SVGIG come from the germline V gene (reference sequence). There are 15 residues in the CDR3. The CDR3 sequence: CAWSRPGLGLNEQYF. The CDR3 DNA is TGTGCCTGGAGCCGACCGGGACTAGGTCTTAACGAGCAGTACTTC.

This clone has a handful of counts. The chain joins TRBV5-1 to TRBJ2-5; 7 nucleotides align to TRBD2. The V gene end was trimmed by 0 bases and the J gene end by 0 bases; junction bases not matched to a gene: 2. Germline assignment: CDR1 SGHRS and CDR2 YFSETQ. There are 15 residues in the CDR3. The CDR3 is CASSLGLADQETQYF. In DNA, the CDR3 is TGCGCCAGCAGCTTGGGGCTAGCGGACCAAGAGACCCAGTACTTC.

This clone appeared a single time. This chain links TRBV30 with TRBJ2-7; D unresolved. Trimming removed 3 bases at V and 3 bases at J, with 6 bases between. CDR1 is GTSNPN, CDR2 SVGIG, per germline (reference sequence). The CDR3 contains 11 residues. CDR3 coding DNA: TGTGCCTGGAGCTACGTCTACGAGCAGTACTTC. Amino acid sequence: CAWSYVYEQYF.

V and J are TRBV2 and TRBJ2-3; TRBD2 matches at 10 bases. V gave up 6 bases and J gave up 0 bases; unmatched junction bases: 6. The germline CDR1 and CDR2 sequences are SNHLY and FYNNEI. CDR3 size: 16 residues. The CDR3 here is CASRSEGLASTDTQYF. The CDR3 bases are TGTGCCAGCAGATCAGAGGGACTAGCGAGCACAGATACGCAGTATTTT.

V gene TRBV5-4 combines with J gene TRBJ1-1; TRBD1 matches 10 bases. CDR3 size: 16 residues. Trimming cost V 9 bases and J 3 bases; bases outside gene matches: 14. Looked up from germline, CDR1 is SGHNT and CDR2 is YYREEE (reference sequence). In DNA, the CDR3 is TGTGCCACCAGACAGGGGGCAGGGTTTTGGGACACTGAAGCTTTCTTT. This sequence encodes CATRQGAGFWDTEAFF.

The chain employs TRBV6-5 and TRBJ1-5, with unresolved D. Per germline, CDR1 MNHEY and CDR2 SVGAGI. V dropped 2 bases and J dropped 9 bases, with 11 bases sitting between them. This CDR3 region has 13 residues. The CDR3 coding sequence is TGTGCCAGCAGTTACGGGGTCTCGGGGCCCCAGCATTTT. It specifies CASSYGVSGPQHF.

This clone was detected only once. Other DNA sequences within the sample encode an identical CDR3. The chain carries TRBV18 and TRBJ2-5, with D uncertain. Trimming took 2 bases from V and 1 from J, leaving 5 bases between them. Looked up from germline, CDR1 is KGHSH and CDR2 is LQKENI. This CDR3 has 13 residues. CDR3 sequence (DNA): TGTGCCAGCTCACCAGTGGGCCAAGAGACCCAGTACTTC. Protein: CASSPVGQETQYF.

The CDR3 reads CASSDGVSSYNEQFF. The CDR3, as DNA: TGTGCCAGCAGTGATGGGGTAAGCTCCTACAATGAGCAGTTCTTC. This chain joins TRBV6-1 and TRBJ2-1; no reliable D call. The CDR3 is 15 amino acids. With 3 bases removed from V and 0 bases from J, the gap between germline ends came to 9 bases. Per germline, CDR1 MNHNS and CDR2 SASEGT.

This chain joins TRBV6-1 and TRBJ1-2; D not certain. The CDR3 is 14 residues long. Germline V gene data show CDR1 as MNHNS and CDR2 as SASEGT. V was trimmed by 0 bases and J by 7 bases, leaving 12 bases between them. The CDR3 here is CASSEAPGVGGYTF. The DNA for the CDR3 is TGTGCCAGCAGTGAAGCACCCGGGGTCGGTGGCTACACCTTC.

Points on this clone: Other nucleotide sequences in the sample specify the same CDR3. The CDR3 region is CASSLRLGQQETQYF. The CDR3 DNA follows: TGTGCCAGCAGCTTAAGGCTTGGCCAGCAAGAGACCCAGTACTTC. The genes are TRBV7-9 and TRBJ2-5; D gene ambiguous. The germline V and J ends were trimmed by 2 bases and 2 bases, with 12 bases remaining between them. Germline-derived CDR1 and CDR2 are SEHNR and FQNEAQ (reference sequence). The CDR3 consists of 15 residues.

The CDR3: CASSPTGAYNEQFF. DNA for the CDR3: TGTGCCAGCAGTCCGACAGGCGCATACAATGAGCAGTTCTTC. The V gene is TRBV28, the J gene TRBJ2-1, with D perhaps TRBD1 (6 bases). The CDR3 is made up of 14 amino acids. Germline CDR1 and CDR2: MDHEN and SYDVKM. V lost 5 bases and J lost 4, with 12 bases in between.

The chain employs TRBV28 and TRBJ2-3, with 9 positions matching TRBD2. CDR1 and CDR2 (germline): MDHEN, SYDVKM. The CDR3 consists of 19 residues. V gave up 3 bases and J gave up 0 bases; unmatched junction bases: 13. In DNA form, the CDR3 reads TGTGCCAGCAGTTTTCCCTTAGCGGGGGCGGGTTCTAGCACAGATACGCAGTATTTT. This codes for CASSFPLAGAGSSTDTQYF.

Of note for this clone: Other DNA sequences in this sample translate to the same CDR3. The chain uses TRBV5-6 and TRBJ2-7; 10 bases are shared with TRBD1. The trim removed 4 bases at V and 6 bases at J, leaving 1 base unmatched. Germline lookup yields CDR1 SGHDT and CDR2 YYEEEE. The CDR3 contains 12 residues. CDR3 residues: CASSRDRGEQYF. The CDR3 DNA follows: TGTGCCAGCAGCCGGGACAGGGGCGAGCAGTACTTC.